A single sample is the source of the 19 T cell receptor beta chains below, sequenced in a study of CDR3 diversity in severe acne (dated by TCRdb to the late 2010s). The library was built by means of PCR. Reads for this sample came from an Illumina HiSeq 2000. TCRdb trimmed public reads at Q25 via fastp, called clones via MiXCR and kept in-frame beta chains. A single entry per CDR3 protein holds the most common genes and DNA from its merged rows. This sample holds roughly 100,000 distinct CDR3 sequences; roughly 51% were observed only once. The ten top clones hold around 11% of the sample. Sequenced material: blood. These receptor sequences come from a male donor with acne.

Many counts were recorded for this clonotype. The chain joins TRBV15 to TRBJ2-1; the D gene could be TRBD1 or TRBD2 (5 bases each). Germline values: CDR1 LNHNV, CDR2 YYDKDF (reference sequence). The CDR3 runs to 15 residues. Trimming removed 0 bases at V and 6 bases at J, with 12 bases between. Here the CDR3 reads CATSRDRDPGNEQFF. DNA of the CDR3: TGTGCCACCAGCAGAGATAGGGACCCCGGCAATGAGCAGTTCTTC. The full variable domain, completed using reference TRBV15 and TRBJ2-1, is DAMVIQNPRYQVTQFGKPVTLSCSQTLNHNVMYWYQQKSSQAPKLLFHYYDKDFNNEADTPDNFQSRRPNTSFCFLDIRSPGLGDTAMYLCATSRDRDPGNEQFFGPGTRLTVL.

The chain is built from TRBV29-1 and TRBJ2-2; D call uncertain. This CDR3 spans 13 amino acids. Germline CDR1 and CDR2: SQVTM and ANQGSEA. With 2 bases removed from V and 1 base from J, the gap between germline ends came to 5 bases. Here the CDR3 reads CSVELLNTGELFF. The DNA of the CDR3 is TGCAGCGTTGAACTTCTGAACACCGGGGAGCTGTTTTTT.

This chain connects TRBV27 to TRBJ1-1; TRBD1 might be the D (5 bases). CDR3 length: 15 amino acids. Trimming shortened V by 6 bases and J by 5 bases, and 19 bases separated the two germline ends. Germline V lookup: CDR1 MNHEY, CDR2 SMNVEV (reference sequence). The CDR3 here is CASSLSPQGWTEAFF. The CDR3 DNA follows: TGTGCCAGCAGCCTCAGCCCCCAGGGATGGACTGAAGCTTTCTTT.

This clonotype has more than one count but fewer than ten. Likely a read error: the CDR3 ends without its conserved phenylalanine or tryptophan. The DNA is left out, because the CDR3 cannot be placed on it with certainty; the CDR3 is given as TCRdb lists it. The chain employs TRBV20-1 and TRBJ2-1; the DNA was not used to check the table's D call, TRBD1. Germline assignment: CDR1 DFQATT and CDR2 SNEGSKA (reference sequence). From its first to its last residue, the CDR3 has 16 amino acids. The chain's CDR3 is CSAIQDTEEYGYTFGS.

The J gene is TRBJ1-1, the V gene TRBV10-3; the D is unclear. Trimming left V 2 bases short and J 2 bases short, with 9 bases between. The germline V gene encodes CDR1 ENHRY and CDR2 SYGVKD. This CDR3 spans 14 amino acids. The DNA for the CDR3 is TGTGCCATCAGTGAGCTAACAGCTAACACTGAAGCTTTCTTT. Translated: CAISELTANTEAFF.

CDR3 amino acids: CASSARTSGPYEQYF. For the CDR3, the DNA is TGTGCCAGCAGCGCACGGACTAGCGGCCCCTACGAGCAGTACTTC. The V call is TRBV9, the J call TRBJ2-7; 10 bases match TRBD2. Trimming at V came to 3 bases and at J to 2 bases, leaving 5 bases not matched to a gene. This CDR3 is 15 amino acids long. Germline V gene data show CDR1 as SGDLS and CDR2 as YYNGEE.

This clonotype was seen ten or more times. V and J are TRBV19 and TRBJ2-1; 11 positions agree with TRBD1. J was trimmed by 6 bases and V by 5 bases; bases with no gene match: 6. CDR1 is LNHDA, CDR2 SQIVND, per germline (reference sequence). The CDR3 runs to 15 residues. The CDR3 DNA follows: TGTGCCAGTAGTCCCCAGGGGACAGGGGGCAATGAGCAGTTCTTC. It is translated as CASSPQGTGGNEQFF.

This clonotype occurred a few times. CDR3 in amino acids: CASSLGRGTETQYF. For the CDR3, the DNA is TGTGCCAGCAGCTTAGGGAGGGGGACAGAGACCCAGTACTTC. The gene calls are TRBV9 and TRBJ2-5, with D tentatively TRBD2 (7 bases). The germline V gene has CDR1 SGDLS and CDR2 YYNGEE. The V gene lost 4 bases and the J gene lost 4 bases, with 14 bases spanning the gap. This CDR3 is built from 14 residues.

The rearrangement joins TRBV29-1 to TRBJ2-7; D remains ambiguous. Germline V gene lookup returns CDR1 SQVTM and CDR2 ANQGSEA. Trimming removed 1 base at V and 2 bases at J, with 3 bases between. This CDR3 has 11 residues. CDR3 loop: CSVEAPYEQYF. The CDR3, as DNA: TGCAGCGTTGAAGCCCCCTACGAGCAGTACTTC.

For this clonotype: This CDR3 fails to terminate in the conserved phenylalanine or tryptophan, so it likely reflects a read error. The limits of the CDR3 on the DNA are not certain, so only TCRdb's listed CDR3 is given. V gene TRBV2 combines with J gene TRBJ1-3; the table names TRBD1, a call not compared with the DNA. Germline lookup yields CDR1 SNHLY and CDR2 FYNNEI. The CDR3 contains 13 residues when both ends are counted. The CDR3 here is CASSETGYHSILL.

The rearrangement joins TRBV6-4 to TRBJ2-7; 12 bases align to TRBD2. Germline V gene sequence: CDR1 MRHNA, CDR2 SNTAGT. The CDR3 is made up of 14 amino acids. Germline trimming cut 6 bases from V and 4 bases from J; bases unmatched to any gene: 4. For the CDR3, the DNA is TGTGCCAGCAGCCGACTAGCGGGAGTTTACGAGCAGTACTTC. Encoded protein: CASSRLAGVYEQYF.

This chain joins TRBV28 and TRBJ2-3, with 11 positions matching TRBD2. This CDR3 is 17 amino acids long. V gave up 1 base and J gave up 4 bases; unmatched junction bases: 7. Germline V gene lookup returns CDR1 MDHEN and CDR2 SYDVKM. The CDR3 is CASSLFTSGSRADTQYF. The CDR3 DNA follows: TGTGCCAGCAGTTTATTCACTAGCGGGAGTAGGGCAGATACGCAGTATTTT.

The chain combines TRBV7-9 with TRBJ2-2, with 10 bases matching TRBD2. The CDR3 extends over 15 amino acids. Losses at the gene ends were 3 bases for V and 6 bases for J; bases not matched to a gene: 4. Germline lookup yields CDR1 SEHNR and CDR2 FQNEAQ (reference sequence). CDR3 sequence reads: CASSFLAGAPGELFF. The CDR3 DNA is TGTGCCAGCAGCTTTCTAGCGGGAGCTCCCGGGGAGCTGTTTTTT.

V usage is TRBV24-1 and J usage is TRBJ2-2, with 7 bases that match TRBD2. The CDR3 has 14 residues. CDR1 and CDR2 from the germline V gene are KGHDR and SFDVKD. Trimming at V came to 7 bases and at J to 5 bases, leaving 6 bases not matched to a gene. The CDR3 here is CATRPSGSTGELFF. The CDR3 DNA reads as TGTGCCACCAGGCCTAGCGGATCGACCGGGGAGCTGTTTTTT.

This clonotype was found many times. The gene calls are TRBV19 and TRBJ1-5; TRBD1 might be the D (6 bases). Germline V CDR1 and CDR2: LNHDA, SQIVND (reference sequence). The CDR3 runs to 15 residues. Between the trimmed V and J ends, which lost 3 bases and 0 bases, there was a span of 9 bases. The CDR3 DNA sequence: TGTGCCAGTAGTATGGACAGCTATAGCAATCAGCCCCAGCATTTT. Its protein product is CASSMDSYSNQPQHF.

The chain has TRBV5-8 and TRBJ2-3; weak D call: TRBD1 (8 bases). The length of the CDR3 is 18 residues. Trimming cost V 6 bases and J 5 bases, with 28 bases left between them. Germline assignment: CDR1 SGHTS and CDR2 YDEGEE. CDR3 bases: TGTGCCAGCAACCCGAACTGGGGGGGGACAGGAGTGGGAGATACGCAGTATTTT. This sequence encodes CASNPNWGGTGVGDTQYF. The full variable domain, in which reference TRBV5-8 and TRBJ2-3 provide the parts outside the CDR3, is EAGVTQSPTHLIKTRGQQATLRCSPISGHTSVYWYQQALGLGLQFLLWYDEGEERNRGNFPPRFSGRQFPNYSSELNVNALELEDSALYLCASNPNWGGTGVGDTQYFGPGTRLTVL.

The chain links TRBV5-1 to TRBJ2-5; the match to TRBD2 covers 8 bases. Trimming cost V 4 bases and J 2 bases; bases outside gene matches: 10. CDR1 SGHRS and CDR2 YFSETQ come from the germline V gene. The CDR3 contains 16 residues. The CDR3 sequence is CASSAPRSGAQETQYF. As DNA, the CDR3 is TGCGCCAGCAGCGCCCCCCGTAGCGGGGCTCAAGAGACCCAGTACTTC.

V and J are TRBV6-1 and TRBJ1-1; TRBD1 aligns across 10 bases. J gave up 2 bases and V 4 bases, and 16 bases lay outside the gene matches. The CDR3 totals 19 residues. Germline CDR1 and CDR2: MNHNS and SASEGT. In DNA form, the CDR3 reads TGTGCCAGCAGTGGACCGGGACAGGGGAGGGTTAGTGTCAACACTGAAGCTTTCTTT. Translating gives CASSGPGQGRVSVNTEAFF.

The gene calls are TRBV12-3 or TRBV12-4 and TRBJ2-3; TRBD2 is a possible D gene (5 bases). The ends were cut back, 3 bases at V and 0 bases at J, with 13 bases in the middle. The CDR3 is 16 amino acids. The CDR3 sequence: CASSLGIATSTDTQYF. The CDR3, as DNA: TGTGCCAGCAGTTTGGGTATAGCGACTAGCACAGATACGCAGTATTTT.